The T cell receptor (beta chain) described here comes from a study of shared clonotypes between healthy human individuals. Broader study findings: As a rule, naive subsets had a larger estimated richness than memory subsets.

Trimming left V 4 bases short and J 7 bases short, with 6 bases between. Germline V gene sequence: CDR1 SGHTS, CDR2 YDEGEE. This CDR3 region has 10 residues. As regards this clone: The antigen is undetermined.

Clones were sequenced by immunoSEQ multiplex PCR, and TCRdb holds only the in-frame ones, with some missing. Among 600,000 to 750,000 clones listed, about nine tenths were seen once. The chain combines TRBV5-8 with TRBJ2-7, with no clear D. The TCR was taken from a man between 18 and 29 years old in good health. Some clones in this sample may be carry-over from other donors' samples. Sequenced material: memory CD8+ T cells from PBMCs. Subset indicated: CD45RO+ cells pooled with CCR7-negative TemRA cells. Here the CDR3 reads CASSAFEQYF. The DNA of the CDR3 is TGTGCCAGCAGCGCGTTTGAGCAGTACTTC.